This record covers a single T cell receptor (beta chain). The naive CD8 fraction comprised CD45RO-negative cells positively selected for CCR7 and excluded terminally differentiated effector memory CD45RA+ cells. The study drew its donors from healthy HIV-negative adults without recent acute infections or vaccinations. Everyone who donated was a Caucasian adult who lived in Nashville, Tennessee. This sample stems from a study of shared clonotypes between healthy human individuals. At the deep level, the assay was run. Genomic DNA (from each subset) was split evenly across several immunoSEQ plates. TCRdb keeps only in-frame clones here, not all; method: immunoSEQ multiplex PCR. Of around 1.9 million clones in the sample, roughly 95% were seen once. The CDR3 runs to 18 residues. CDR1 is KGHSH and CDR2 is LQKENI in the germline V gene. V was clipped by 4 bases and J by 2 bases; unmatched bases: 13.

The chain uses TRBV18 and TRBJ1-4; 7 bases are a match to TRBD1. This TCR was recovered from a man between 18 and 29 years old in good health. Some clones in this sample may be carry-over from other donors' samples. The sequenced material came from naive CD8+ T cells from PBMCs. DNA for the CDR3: TGTGCCAGCTCACGTCCGGGACAGCAATTCTTTACTAATGAAAAACTGTTTTTT. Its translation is CASSRPGQQFFTNEKLFF.